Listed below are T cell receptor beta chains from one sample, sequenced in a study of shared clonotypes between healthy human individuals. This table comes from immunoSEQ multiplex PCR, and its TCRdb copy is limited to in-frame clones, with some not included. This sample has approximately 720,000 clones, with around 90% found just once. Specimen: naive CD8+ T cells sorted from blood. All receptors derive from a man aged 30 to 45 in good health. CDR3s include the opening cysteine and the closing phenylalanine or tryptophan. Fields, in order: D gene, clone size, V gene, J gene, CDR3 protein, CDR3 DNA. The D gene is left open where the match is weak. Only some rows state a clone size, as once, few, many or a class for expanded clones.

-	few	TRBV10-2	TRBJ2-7	CASSEMAIYEQYF	TGCGCCAGCAGTGAGATGGCAATCTACGAGCAGTACTTC
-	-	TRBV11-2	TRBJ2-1	CASSFTSLEQFF	TGTGCCAGCAGCTTCACCAGCCTTGAGCAGTTCTTC
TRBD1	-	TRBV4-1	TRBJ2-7	CASSHRTGAYEQYF	TGCGCCAGCAGCCATAGGACAGGGGCCTACGAGCAGTACTTC
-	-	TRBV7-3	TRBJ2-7	CASSLERVWDTCEQYF	TGTGCCAGCAGCCTAGAAAGGGTGTGGGACACCTGCGAGCAGTACTTC
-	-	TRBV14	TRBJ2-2	CASSLRTGRSTGELFF	TGTGCCAGCAGCCTTAGAACAGGGAGAAGCACCGGGGAGCTGTTTTTT
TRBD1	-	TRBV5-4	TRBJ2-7	CASSQGGTGGYEQYF	TGCGCCAGCAGCCAAGGAGGCACAGGGGGCTACGAGCAGTACTTC
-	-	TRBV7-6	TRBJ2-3	CASSPLGTDTQYF	TGTGCCAGCAGCCCCCTCGGCACAGATACGCAGTATTTT
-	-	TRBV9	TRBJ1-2	CASSVSTGNGYTF	TGTGCCAGCAGCGTAAGTACAGGGAATGGCTACACCTTC
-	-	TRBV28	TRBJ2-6	CASRPTNLDVAGANVLTF	TGTGCCAGCAGACCAACCAATTTAGACGTCGCTGGGGCCAACGTCCTGACTTTC
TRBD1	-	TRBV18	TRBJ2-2	CASRDRANTGELFF	TGTGCCAGCCGAGACAGGGCAAACACCGGGGAGCTGTTTTTT